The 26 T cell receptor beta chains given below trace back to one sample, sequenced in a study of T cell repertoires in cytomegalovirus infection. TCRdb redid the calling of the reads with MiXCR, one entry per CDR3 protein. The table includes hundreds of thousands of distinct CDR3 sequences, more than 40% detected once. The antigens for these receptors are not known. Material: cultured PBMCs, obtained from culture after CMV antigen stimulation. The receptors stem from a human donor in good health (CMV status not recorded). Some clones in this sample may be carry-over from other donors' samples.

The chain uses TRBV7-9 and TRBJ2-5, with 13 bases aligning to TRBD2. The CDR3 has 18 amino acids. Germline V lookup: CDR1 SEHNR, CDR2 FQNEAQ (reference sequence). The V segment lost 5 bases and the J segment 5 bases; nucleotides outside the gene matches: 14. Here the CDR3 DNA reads TGTGCCAGCAGCCCCCGCCCCGAACTAGCGGGGGGGCTCGAGACCCAGTACTTC. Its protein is CASSPRPELAGGLETQYF.

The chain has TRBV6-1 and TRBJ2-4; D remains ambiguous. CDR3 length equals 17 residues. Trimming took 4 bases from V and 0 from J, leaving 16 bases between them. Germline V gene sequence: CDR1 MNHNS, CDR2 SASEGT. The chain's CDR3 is CASSAWAGFLAKNIQYF. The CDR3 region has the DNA TGTGCCAGCAGTGCCTGGGCAGGCTTCCTAGCCAAAAACATTCAGTACTTC.

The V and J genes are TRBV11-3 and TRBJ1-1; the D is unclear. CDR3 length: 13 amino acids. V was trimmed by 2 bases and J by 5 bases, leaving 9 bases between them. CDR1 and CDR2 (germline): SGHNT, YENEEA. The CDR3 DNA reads TGTGCCAGCAGCTTATCATGGAGGACTGAAGCTTTCTTT. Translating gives CASSLSWRTEAFF.

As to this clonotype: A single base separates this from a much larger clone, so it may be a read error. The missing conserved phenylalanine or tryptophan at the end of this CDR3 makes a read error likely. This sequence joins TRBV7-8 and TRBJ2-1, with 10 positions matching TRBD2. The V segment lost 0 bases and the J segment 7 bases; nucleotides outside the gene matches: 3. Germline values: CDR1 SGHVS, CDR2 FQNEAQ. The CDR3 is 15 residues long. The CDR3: CASSLALAGVNEQFL. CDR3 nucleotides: TGTGCCAGCAGCTTAGCGCTAGCGGGGGTTAATGAGCAGTTCCTC.

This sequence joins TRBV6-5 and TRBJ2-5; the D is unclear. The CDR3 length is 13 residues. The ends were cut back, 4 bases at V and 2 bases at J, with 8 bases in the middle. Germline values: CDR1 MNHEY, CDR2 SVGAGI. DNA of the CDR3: TGTGCCAGCAGTTCCGCAGTACAAGAGACCCAGTACTTC. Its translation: CASSSAVQETQYF.

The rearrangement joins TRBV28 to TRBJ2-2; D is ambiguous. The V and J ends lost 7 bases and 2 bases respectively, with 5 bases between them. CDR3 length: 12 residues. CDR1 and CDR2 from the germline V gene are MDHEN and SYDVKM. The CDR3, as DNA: TGTGCCAGCACCCTAAACACCGGGGAGCTGTTTTTT. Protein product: CASTLNTGELFF. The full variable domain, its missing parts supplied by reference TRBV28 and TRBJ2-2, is DVKVTQSSRYLVKRTGEKVFLECVQDMDHENMFWYRQDPGLGLRLIYFSYDVKMKEKGDIPEGYSVSREKKERFSLILESASTNQTSMYLCASTLNTGELFFGEGSRLTVL.

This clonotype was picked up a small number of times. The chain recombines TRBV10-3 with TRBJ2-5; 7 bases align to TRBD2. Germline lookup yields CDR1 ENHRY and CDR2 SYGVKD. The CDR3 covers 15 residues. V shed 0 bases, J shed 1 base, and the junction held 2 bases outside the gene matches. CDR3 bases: TGTGCCATCAGTGAGTCGGGGAGGGGCCAAGAGACCCAGTACTTC. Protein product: CAISESGRGQETQYF.

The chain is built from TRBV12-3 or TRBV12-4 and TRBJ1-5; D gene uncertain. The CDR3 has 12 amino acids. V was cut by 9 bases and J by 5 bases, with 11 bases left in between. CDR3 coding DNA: TGTGCCAGTGCCTATTGGGATCAGCCCCAGCATTTT. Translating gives CASAYWDQPQHF.

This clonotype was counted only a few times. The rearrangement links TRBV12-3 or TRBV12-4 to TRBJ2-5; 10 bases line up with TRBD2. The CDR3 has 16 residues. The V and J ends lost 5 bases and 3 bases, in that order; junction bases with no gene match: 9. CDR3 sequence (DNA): TGTGCCAGCAGTCAAGGAGCGGGGGGGGTCGAAGAGACCCAGTACTTC. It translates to CASSQGAGGVEETQYF.

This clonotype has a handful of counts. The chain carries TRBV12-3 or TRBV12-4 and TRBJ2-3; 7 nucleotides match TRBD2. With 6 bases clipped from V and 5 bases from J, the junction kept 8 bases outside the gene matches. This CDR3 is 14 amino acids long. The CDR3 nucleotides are TGTGCCAGCAGGGTACTAGCGCGTGAAGATACGCAGTATTTT. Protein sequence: CASRVLAREDTQYF.

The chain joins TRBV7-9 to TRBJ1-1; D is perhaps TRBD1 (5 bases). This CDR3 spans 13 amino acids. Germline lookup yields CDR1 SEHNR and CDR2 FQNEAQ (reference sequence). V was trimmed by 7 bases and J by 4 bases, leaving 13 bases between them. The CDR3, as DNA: TGTGCCAGCAAGCCTACTGGGGCCACTGAAGCTTTCTTT. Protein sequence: CASKPTGATEAFF. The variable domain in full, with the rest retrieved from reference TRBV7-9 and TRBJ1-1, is DTGVSQNPRHKITKRGQNVTFRCDPISEHNRLYWYRQTLGQGPEFLTYFQNEAQLEKSRLLSDRFSAERPKGSFSTLEIQRTEQGDSAMYLCASKPTGATEAFFGQGTRLTVV.

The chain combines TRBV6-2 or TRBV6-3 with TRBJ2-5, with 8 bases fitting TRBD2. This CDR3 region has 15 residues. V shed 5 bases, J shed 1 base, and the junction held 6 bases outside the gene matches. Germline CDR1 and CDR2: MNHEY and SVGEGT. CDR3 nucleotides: TGTGCCAGCAGTACCCCGCGGGGGGCCCAAGAGACCCAGTACTTC. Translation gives CASSTPRGAQETQYF.

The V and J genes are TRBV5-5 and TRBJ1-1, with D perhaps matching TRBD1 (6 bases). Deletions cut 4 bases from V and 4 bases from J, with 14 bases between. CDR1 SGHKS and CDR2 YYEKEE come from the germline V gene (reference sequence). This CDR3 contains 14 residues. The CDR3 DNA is TGTGCCAGCAGCCGGGACATAGAAATCACTGAAGCTTTCTTT. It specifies CASSRDIEITEAFF.

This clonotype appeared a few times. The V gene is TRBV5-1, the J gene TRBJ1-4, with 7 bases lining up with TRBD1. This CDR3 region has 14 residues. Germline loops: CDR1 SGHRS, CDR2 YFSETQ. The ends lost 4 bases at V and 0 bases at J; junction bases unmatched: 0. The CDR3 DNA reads TGCGCCAGCAGCCAGGGGGCAACTAATGAAAAACTGTTTTTT. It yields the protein CASSQGATNEKLFF.

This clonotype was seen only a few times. The CDR3 sequence is CASSPSDGELFF. DNA for the CDR3: TGTGCCAGCAGTCCCAGTGACGGGGAGCTGTTTTTT. The genes are TRBV2 and TRBJ2-2; the D is unclear. The germline V gene encodes CDR1 SNHLY and CDR2 FYNNEI. Trimming took 5 bases from V and 7 from J, leaving 8 bases between them. CDR3 length equals 12 residues.

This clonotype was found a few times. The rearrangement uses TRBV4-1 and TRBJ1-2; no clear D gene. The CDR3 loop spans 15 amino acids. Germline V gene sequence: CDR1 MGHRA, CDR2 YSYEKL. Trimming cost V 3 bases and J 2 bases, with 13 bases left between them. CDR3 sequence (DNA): TGCGCCAGCAGCCAGATCCGGGAACCCAACTATGGCTACACCTTC. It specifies CASSQIREPNYGYTF.

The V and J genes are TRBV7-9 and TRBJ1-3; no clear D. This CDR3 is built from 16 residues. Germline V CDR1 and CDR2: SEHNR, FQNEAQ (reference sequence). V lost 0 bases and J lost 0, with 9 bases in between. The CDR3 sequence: CASSLAMRNSGNTIYF. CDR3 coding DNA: TGTGCCAGCAGCTTAGCGATGCGGAACTCTGGAAACACCATATATTTT. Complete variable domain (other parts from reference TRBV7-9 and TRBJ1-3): DTGVSQNPRHKITKRGQNVTFRCDPISEHNRLYWYRQTLGQGPEFLTYFQNEAQLEKSRLLSDRFSAERPKGSFSTLEIQRTEQGDSAMYLCASSLAMRNSGNTIYFGEGSWLTVV.

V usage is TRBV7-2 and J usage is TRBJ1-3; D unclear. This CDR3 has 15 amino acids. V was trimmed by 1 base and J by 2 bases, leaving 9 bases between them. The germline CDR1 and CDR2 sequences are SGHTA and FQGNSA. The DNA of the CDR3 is TGTGCCAGCAGCTTAGGTCGGGGTCCTGGAAACACCATATATTTT. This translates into CASSLGRGPGNTIYF.

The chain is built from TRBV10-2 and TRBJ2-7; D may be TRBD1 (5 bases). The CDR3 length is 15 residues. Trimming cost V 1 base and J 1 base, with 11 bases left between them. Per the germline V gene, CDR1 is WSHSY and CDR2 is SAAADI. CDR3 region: CASSEYPGLSYEQYF. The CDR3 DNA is TGCGCCAGCAGTGAGTACCCAGGGTTATCCTACGAGCAGTACTTC.

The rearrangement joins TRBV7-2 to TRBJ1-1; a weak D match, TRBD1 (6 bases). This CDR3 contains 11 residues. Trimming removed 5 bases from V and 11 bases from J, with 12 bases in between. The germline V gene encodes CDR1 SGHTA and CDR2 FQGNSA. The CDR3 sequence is CASSPRQAAFF. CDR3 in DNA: TGTGCCAGCAGCCCTCGACAGGCGGCTTTCTTT.

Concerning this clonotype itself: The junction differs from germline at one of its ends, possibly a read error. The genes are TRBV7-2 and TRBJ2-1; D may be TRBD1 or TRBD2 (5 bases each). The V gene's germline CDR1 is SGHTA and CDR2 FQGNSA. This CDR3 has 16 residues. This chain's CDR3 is CASNLTQQGAYNEQFF. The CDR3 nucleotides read TGTGCCAGCAACTTAACCCAGCAGGGAGCCTACAATGAGCAGTTCTTC.

In DNA form, the CDR3 reads TGTGCCAGCAGCCCGACAGGGGGTCGAAGCTCTGGGGCCAACGTCCTGACTTTC. Its translation is CASSPTGGRSSGANVLTF. The chain uses TRBV7-6 and TRBJ2-6, with TRBD1 identical over 9 bases. CDR1 is SGHVS and CDR2 is FNYEAQ in the germline V gene. Trimming cost V 5 bases and J 0 bases; bases outside gene matches: 8. CDR3 length equals 18 residues. Full variable domain (remainder filled in from reference TRBV7-6 and TRBJ2-6): GAGVSQSPRYKVTKRGQDVALRCDPISGHVSLYWYRQALGQGPEFLTYFNYEAQQDKSGLPNDRFSAERPEGSISTLTIQRTEQRDSAMYRCASSPTGGRSSGANVLTFGAGSRLTVL.

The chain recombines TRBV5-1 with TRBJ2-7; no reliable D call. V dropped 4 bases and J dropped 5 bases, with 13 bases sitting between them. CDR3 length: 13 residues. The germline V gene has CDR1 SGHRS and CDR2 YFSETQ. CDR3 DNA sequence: TGCGCCAGCAGCATACCGTCCTCGGACGAGCAGTACTTC. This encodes CASSIPSSDEQYF.

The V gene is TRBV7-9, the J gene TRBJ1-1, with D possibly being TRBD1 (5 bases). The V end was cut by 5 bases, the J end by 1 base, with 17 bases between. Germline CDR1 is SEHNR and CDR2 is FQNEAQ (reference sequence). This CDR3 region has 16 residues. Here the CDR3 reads CASSLGRSNPNTEAFF. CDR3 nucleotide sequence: TGTGCCAGCAGCCTGGGACGTTCGAATCCGAACACTGAAGCTTTCTTT.

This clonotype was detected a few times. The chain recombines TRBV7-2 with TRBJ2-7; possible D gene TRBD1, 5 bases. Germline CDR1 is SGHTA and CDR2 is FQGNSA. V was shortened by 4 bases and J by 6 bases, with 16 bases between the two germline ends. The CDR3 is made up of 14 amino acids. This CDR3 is CASSSSQGWGEQYF. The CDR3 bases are TGTGCCAGCAGCTCTTCCCAGGGCTGGGGCGAGCAGTACTTC.

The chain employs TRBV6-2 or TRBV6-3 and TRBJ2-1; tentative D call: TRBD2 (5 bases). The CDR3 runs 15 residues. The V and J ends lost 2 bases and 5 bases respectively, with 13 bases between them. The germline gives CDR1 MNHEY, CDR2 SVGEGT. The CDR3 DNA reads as TGTGCCAGCAGTTACATTGGCTTCGGGGACAATGAGCAGTTCTTC. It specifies CASSYIGFGDNEQFF.